Shown below are 21 T cell receptor beta chains from a single sample sequenced in a study of T cell responses to AZD1222 COVID-19 vaccine. The table came from immunoSEQ multiplex PCR; TCRdb's copy has only in-frame clones and leaves some out. The profile shows about 110,000 clones, roughly 87% of them singletons. The sequenced sample was peripheral blood, obtained on day 0 of AZD1222 vaccination. All receptors derive from an adult in good health.

The chain carries TRBV6-2 or TRBV6-3 and TRBJ1-1, with D maybe TRBD1 (5 bases). CDR3 size: 12 residues. CDR1 is MNHEY and CDR2 is SVGEGT in the germline V gene. The germline V and J ends were trimmed by 5 bases and 1 base, with 5 bases remaining between them. The CDR3 nucleotides are TGTGCCAGCAGTGGGGGGAACACTGAAGCTTTCTTT. It yields the protein CASSGGNTEAFF.

This chain links TRBV3-1 (or the pseudogene TRBV3-2) with TRBJ1-1; 7 bases fit TRBD1. This CDR3 contains 13 residues. Germline loops: CDR1 LGHDT, CDR2 YNNKEL (reference sequence). Germline trimming cut 4 bases from V and 4 bases from J; bases unmatched to any gene: 3. The CDR3 bases are TGTGCCAGCAGCCGCGCAGGGGGCACTGAAGCTTTCTTT. Translating it yields CASSRAGGTEAFF.

The chain uses TRBV30 and TRBJ1-4; 7 positions agree with TRBD1. CDR3 length: 16 residues. CDR1 is GTSNPN, CDR2 SVGIG, per germline (reference sequence). The trim removed 8 bases at V and 4 bases at J, leaving 16 bases unmatched. The CDR3 bases are TGTGCCGGATTACAGGGGTTCTTGCGAGATAATGAAAAACTGTTTTTT. As protein: CAGLQGFLRDNEKLFF.

The chain is built from TRBV18 and TRBJ1-2; D perhaps matches TRBD1 (6 bases). V was cut by 1 base and J by 8 bases, with 11 bases left in between. The CDR3 extends over 13 amino acids. Germline-derived CDR1 and CDR2 are KGHSH and LQKENI. The DNA of the CDR3 is TGTGCCAGCTCACCACGGACAGTTACCGGCTACACCTTC. It codes for CASSPRTVTGYTF.

For this clone: Mismatch with germline at one junction end may stem from a read error. The chain recombines TRBV6-5 with TRBJ1-2; D ambiguous. This CDR3 has 11 residues. Germline V gives CDR1 MNHEY, CDR2 SVGAGI. CDR3 nucleotide sequence: TGTGCCAGCAGTAACTCCTATGGCTACACCTTC. This sequence encodes CASSNSYGYTF.

Here the CDR3 DNA reads TGTGCCAGCAGTATGGACAGAAGGCGGTTTACTGAAGCTTTCTTT. Protein product: CASSMDRRRFTEAFF. This chain connects TRBV28 to TRBJ1-1; D is perhaps TRBD1 (6 bases). The germline gives CDR1 MDHEN, CDR2 SYDVKM. This CDR3 has 15 amino acids. Between the trimmed V and J ends, which lost 5 bases and 5 bases, there was a span of 18 bases.

This clone has more than one count but fewer than ten. The genes are TRBV27 and TRBJ2-3; D is possibly TRBD2 (6 bases). The CDR3 is made up of 15 amino acids. Germline loops: CDR1 MNHEY, CDR2 SMNVEV (reference sequence). V dropped 9 bases and J dropped 4 bases, with 20 bases sitting between them. The CDR3: CASSPTGRDSDTQYF. CDR3 DNA: TGTGCCAGTTCACCTACCGGGCGGGACTCAGATACGCAGTATTTT.

The V and J genes are TRBV5-4 and TRBJ1-2; D unresolved. Germline V CDR1 and CDR2: SGHNT, YYREEE (reference sequence). The CDR3 consists of 16 residues. Trimming took off 0 bases at V and 5 bases at J, with 17 bases between the two ends. CDR3 bases: TGTGCCAGCAGCTTGGGAGAAGAACCCTGGCTGTATGGCTACACCTTC. The encoded protein is CASSLGEEPWLYGYTF.

The chain joins TRBV2 to TRBJ2-7; 10 bases agree with TRBD1. Trimming at V came to 6 bases and at J to 0 bases, leaving 2 bases not matched to a gene. Germline CDR1 and CDR2: SNHLY and FYNNEI. CDR3 length equals 14 residues. This CDR3 is CASRRDRGSYEQYF. CDR3 coding DNA: TGTGCCAGCAGAAGGGACAGGGGCTCCTACGAGCAGTACTTC.

This clone was seen only a few times. The chain has TRBV4-1 and TRBJ2-7; no reliable D call. The germline V and J ends were trimmed by 1 base and 6 bases, with 7 bases remaining between them. CDR3 length: 12 amino acids. Germline V lookup: CDR1 MGHRA, CDR2 YSYEKL. CDR3 nucleotides: TGCGCCAGCAGCCAAGCGAGAGGCGAGCAGTACTTC. As protein: CASSQARGEQYF.

The chain has TRBV7-2 and TRBJ1-1; D is possibly TRBD1 (6 bases). CDR3 length: 16 residues. V lost 5 bases, J lost 5 bases, and 21 bases lay in between. In germline, CDR1 is SGHTA, CDR2 FQGNSA. The CDR3 DNA reads as TGTGCCAGCAGCCCCAGAGCCGGACACAGGGATACTGAAGCTTTCTTT. This translates into CASSPRAGHRDTEAFF.

The chain combines TRBV11-2 with TRBJ1-3; D may be TRBD1 (5 bases). The V gene's germline CDR1 is SGHAT and CDR2 FQNNGV. This CDR3 contains 14 residues. Trimming stripped 0 bases from V and 9 bases from J, with 12 bases between. The CDR3: CASSLDRAGVTIYF. The CDR3 nucleotides read TGTGCCAGCAGCTTAGACAGGGCTGGTGTCACCATATATTTT.

J is TRBJ2-3 and V is TRBV3-1 (or the pseudogene TRBV3-2); D is uncertain. Trimming pared 4 bases from V and 6 bases from J, leaving 14 bases between. The germline V gene has CDR1 LGHDT and CDR2 YNNKEL (reference sequence). CDR3 length equals 14 residues. The CDR3 sequence is CASSRSTVRDTQYF. The CDR3 DNA reads as TGTGCCAGCAGCCGATCGACGGTTCGGGATACGCAGTATTTT.

As concerns this clone: The sample contains more than one DNA sequence encoding this CDR3. The gene calls are TRBV18 and TRBJ1-5; D perhaps matches TRBD1 (6 bases). Germline lookup yields CDR1 KGHSH and CDR2 LQKENI. The CDR3 has 14 residues. Trimming pared 3 bases from V and 6 bases from J, leaving 12 bases between. CDR3 sequence (DNA): TGTGCCAGCTCACCTGGTCAGGGGTCTCAGCCCCAGCATTTT. Protein: CASSPGQGSQPQHF.

V and J are TRBV27 and TRBJ2-7; D remains unclear. From germline, CDR1 is MNHEY and CDR2 SMNVEV (reference sequence). The CDR3 has 11 residues. Trimming shortened V by 10 bases and J by 3 bases, and 10 bases separated the two germline ends. Written as DNA, the CDR3 is TGTGCCAACGTTTCGGGCTACGAGCAGTACTTC. The encoded protein is CANVSGYEQYF.

The rearrangement uses TRBV7-7 and TRBJ2-2; 8 nucleotides align to TRBD2. The CDR3 consists of 11 residues. Germline loops: CDR1 SSHAT, CDR2 FNYEAQ (reference sequence). As DNA, the CDR3 is TGTGCTAGCGGGGAGACCGGGGAGCTGTTTTTT. It specifies CASGETGELFF.

This clone is a singleton in its sample. A junction boundary mismatches the germline segment, possibly from a read error. The V and J genes are TRBV5-4 and TRBJ1-4; 12 bases match TRBD1. Germline assignment: CDR1 SGHNT and CDR2 YYREEE (reference sequence). The CDR3 is made up of 16 amino acids. CDR3 DNA sequence: TGTGCCAGCAGTACTATTCCGGGACAGGGGGCCTCAAAGGGAAGTTTT. It is translated as CASSTIPGQGASKGSF.

V usage is TRBV19 and J usage is TRBJ2-7; 10 nucleotides match TRBD2. The length of the CDR3 is 15 residues. CDR1 and CDR2 (germline): LNHDA, SQIVND (reference sequence). V shed 10 bases, J shed 2 bases, and the junction held 11 bases outside the gene matches. In DNA, the CDR3 is TGTGCCACCCAGCTTAGCGGGGGGTCTGCCTACGAGCAGTACTTC. Its protein product is CATQLSGGSAYEQYF.

The genes are TRBV10-3 and TRBJ1-1, with D possibly matching TRBD1 (6 bases). Trimming cost V 10 bases and J 2 bases, with 14 bases left between them. CDR1 is ENHRY and CDR2 is SYGVKD in the germline V gene. The CDR3 loop spans 13 amino acids. For the CDR3, the DNA is TGTGCCACCTCAGGTGGGGGCAACACTGAAGCTTTCTTT. Its protein product is CATSGGGNTEAFF.

The chain employs TRBV7-9 and TRBJ2-5, with TRBD2 matching 10 bases. Trimming took 3 bases from V and 1 from J; bases not matched to a gene: 2. Germline CDR1 SEHNR, CDR2 FQNEAQ (reference sequence). This CDR3 spans 15 amino acids. CDR3 loop: CASSLTSGPQETQYF. CDR3 coding DNA: TGTGCCAGCAGCTTGACTAGCGGGCCCCAAGAGACCCAGTACTTC.

V gene TRBV6-1 combines with J gene TRBJ2-5, with no clear D. The length of the CDR3 is 11 residues. Trimming left V 1 base short and J 4 bases short, with 1 base between. From germline, CDR1 is MNHNS and CDR2 SASEGT. This CDR3 is CASSEGETQYF. In DNA form, the CDR3 reads TGTGCCAGCAGTGAAGGAGAGACCCAGTACTTC.